These 2 T cell receptor beta chains originate from one sample sequenced in a study of regulatory T cells in long-lasting Graves disease. Time point in this sample: newly diagnosed GD, antithyroid drugs for less than 3 months. RNA from PBMCs was the source of the TCR library. Assembly of TCR beta libraries relied on iRepertoire HTBI primers together with Arm-PCR of CDR3 regions. From the multiplex PCR reads, TCRdb called clonotypes with MiXCR, one entry per CDR3 protein. Among about 320,000 distinct CDR3 sequences listed, about 20% were seen once. Here the sequenced sample was peripheral blood mononuclear cells (PBMCs), taken at new diagnosis, from a patient treated with antithyroid drugs. The source of these receptors is a female donor with Graves disease.

As concerns this clonotype: This sequence may be a read error, since a much larger clone differs from it by one base. A read error is likely, as this CDR3 ends without the conserved phenylalanine or tryptophan. The chain combines TRBV6-2 or TRBV6-3 with TRBJ2-3; TRBD2 matches at 10 bases. There are 15 residues in the CDR3. Germline values: CDR1 MNHEY, CDR2 SVGEGT. V lost 8 bases, J lost 1 base, and 6 bases stayed unmatched. The chain's CDR3 is CASLNGTSGTDTQYS. The CDR3 nucleotides are TGTGCCAGCCTTAACGGGACTAGCGGCACAGATACGCAGTATTCT.

This clonotype came up many times. The gene calls are TRBV29-1 and TRBJ1-2; D unclear. From germline, CDR1 is SQVTM and CDR2 ANQGSEA. CDR3 length: 11 residues. Trimming removed 7 bases at V and 6 bases at J, with 12 bases between. CDR3 nucleotide sequence: TGCAGCGCTGCTGAATTGCATGGCTACACCTTC. Translation gives CSAAELHGYTF.